This T cell receptor beta chain derives from a study of CD8+CD57+ T cells in acquired aplastic anemia. Study at large: DNA recovered from sorted CD4+ and CD8+ cells had a mean of roughly 3 ug. Study results and caveats: Common to patients and controls were roughly 30 CD8+ CDR3 sequences.

This clonotype was detected a few times. Antigen unknown. It was genomic DNA that served as the template for profiling TCR beta VDJ and CDR3. Via MiXCR, TCRdb re-called the reads, giving one row per CDR3 protein. The sample consists of under 200,000 distinct CDR3 sequences, 40% to 60% of them appearing once. The CDR3 loop spans 14 amino acids. V shed 5 bases and J shed 1 base, with 11 bases lying between them. Flow cytometry had shown expanded CD8+CD57+ cells in the patients chosen for sequencing. Every one of the patients had aplastic anemia (severe, acquired). The study sampled blood from patients who had received no therapy.

Material: sorted CD4+, CD8+, or CD8+CD57+ T cells (not recorded which) from PBMCs. The chain uses TRBV12-3 or TRBV12-4 and TRBJ1-1; TRBD1 might be the D (6 bases). The origin of this receptor is a human donor with aplastic anemia. The CDR3 protein is CASSTGTSNTEAFF. The CDR3, as DNA: TGTGCCAGCAGTACCGGGACATCGAACACTGAAGCTTTCTTT.